The rows below give T cell receptor beta chains drawn from one sample of a study of tumor-infiltrating lymphocytes in primary liver carcinoma. TCRdb recomputed calls from the multiplex PCR reads with MiXCR, one row per CDR3 protein. The sample shows some 320,000 distinct CDR3 sequences, about 62% of them seen only once. The sequencing input was peripheral blood. These receptors all come from a man aged 35-49 years with primary liver carcinoma and hepatitis B virus infection. Each CDR3 is given with its conserved first and last residue. D genes are given only for firm matches. For some rows the clone size is stated as once, few or many, or as a class when expanded; others skip it.

v_gene: TRBV6-2/TRBV6-3; d_gene: TRBD1; abundance: NA; j_gene: TRBJ1-5; CDR3aa: CASRDTGGEEPQHF; CDR3nt: TGTGCCAGCAGGGACACAGGGGGCGAAGAGCCCCAGCATTTT
v_gene: TRBV5-1; d_gene: NA; abundance: few; j_gene: TRBJ2-3; CDR3aa: CASSLERNTDTQYF; CDR3nt: TGCGCCAGCAGCTTGGAGCGTAACACAGATACGCAGTATTTT
v_gene: TRBV5-1; d_gene: TRBD1; abundance: NA; j_gene: TRBJ1-4; CDR3aa: CASAGTGATNEKLFF; CDR3nt: TGCGCCAGCGCCGGGACAGGGGCAACTAATGAAAAACTGTTTTTT
v_gene: TRBV28; d_gene: TRBD2; abundance: NA; j_gene: TRBJ2-2; CDR3aa: CASSLFPFGSLSGNDCRTGELFF; CDR3nt: TGTGCCAGCAGTTTATTTCCTTTCGGGTCCCTTAGCGGGAACGATTGTCGCACCGGGGAGCTGTTTTTT
v_gene: TRBV5-4; d_gene: NA; abundance: NA; j_gene: TRBJ2-3; CDR3aa: CASSLALPSTDMQYF; CDR3nt: TGTGCCAGCAGCTTGGCGCTACCTAGCACAGATATGCAGTATTTT
v_gene: TRBV30; d_gene: NA; abundance: NA; j_gene: TRBJ1-3; CDR3aa: CAWSAPPPDTIYF; CDR3nt: TGTGCCTGGAGCGCCCCGCCTCCGGACACCATATATTTT
v_gene: TRBV6-5; d_gene: TRBD2; abundance: many; j_gene: TRBJ2-2; CDR3aa: CASSYSLAGGPDPGELFF; CDR3nt: TGTGCCAGCAGTTACAGTCTAGCGGGAGGCCCTGACCCCGGGGAGCTGTTTTTT
v_gene: TRBV10-3; d_gene: TRBD2; abundance: many; j_gene: TRBJ2-6; CDR3aa: CAISGREGVSGANVLTF; CDR3nt: TGTGCCATCAGTGGACGGGAGGGTGTCTCTGGGGCCAACGTCCTGACTTTC
v_gene: TRBV28; d_gene: NA; abundance: many; j_gene: TRBJ2-3; CDR3aa: CASSPSSTDTQYF; CDR3nt: TGTGCCAGCAGTCCCTCGAGCACAGATACGCAGTATTTT
v_gene: TRBV2; d_gene: NA; abundance: NA; j_gene: TRBJ2-1; CDR3aa: CASNGRTGAEQFF; CDR3nt: TGTGCCAGCAATGGCCGTACGGGGGCGGAGCAGTTCTTC
v_gene: TRBV12-3/TRBV12-4; d_gene: NA; abundance: many; j_gene: TRBJ2-5; CDR3aa: CASSPPDGRQETQYF; CDR3nt: TGTGCCAGCAGCCCTCCGGATGGGAGGCAAGAGACCCAGTACTTC
v_gene: TRBV5-6; d_gene: NA; abundance: once; j_gene: TRBJ2-1; CDR3aa: CASRPITDGNNEQFF; CDR3nt: TGTGCCAGCCGCCCTATTACGGACGGAAACAATGAGCAGTTCTTC
v_gene: TRBV12-5; d_gene: NA; abundance: NA; j_gene: TRBJ2-5; CDR3aa: CASGLRHLQETQYF; CDR3nt: TGTGCTAGTGGTTTGCGGCATCTCCAAGAGACCCAGTACTTC
v_gene: TRBV6-5; d_gene: NA; abundance: NA; j_gene: TRBJ2-1; CDR3aa: CAGSLGSSYNEQFF; CDR3nt: TGTGCCGGCAGCCTAGGGAGCTCCTACAATGAGCAGTTCTTC
v_gene: TRBV29-1; d_gene: TRBD2; abundance: NA; j_gene: TRBJ2-5; CDR3aa: CTVDPSRGLAVQETRYF; CDR3nt: TGCACCGTTGACCCCTCTCGCGGACTAGCGGTCCAAGAGACCCGGTACTTC
v_gene: TRBV5-4; d_gene: TRBD2; abundance: NA; j_gene: TRBJ2-5; CDR3aa: CASSLNGGRETQYF; CDR3nt: TGTGCCAGCAGCTTAAATGGCGGGAGGGAGACCCAGTACTTC
v_gene: TRBV4-3; d_gene: NA; abundance: many; j_gene: TRBJ2-2; CDR3aa: CASSHLTSDGELFF; CDR3nt: TGCGCCAGCAGCCACTTGACCTCAGACGGGGAGCTGTTTTTT
v_gene: TRBV6-1; d_gene: NA; abundance: NA; j_gene: TRBJ1-1; CDR3aa: CTSISWARTEAFF; CDR3nt: TGTACCAGCATATCCTGGGCGAGGACTGAAGCTTTCTTT
v_gene: TRBV5-5; d_gene: NA; abundance: few; j_gene: TRBJ2-3; CDR3aa: CASSLEGRSDTQYF; CDR3nt: TGTGCCAGCAGCTTGGAAGGGAGGTCAGATACGCAGTATTTT
v_gene: TRBV7-8; d_gene: NA; abundance: few; j_gene: TRBJ2-4; CDR3aa: CASSLAAGLDIQYF; CDR3nt: TGTGCCAGCAGCTTAGCGGCGGGATTGGACATTCAGTACTTC
v_gene: TRBV29-1; d_gene: TRBD1; abundance: NA; j_gene: TRBJ2-1; CDR3aa: CTVNGQGASYNEQFF; CDR3nt: TGCACCGTCAACGGACAGGGGGCCTCCTACAATGAGCAGTTCTTC
v_gene: TRBV29-1; d_gene: NA; abundance: many; j_gene: TRBJ2-1; CDR3aa: CSVEPRQREQFF; CDR3nt: TGCAGCGTTGAACCACGCCAAAGGGAGCAGTTCTTC
v_gene: TRBV24-1; d_gene: NA; abundance: NA; j_gene: TRBJ1-1; CDR3aa: CAISGVGAENTEAFF; CDR3nt: TGTGCCATCAGTGGTGTGGGGGCTGAGAACACTGAAGCTTTCTTT
v_gene: TRBV12-3/TRBV12-4; d_gene: NA; abundance: many; j_gene: TRBJ2-1; CDR3aa: CASSFGTNLQNEQFF; CDR3nt: TGTGCCAGCAGTTTCGGGACAAACCTACAGAATGAGCAGTTCTTC
v_gene: TRBV6-5; d_gene: NA; abundance: once; j_gene: TRBJ2-7; CDR3aa: CASTRGAADIYEQYF; CDR3nt: TGTGCCAGTACCCGAGGGGCAGCGGATATCTACGAGCAGTACTTC
v_gene: TRBV4-2; d_gene: TRBD1; abundance: few; j_gene: TRBJ1-4; CDR3aa: CASSPEGQGGEKPFF; CDR3nt: TGTGCCAGCAGCCCGGAGGGACAGGGAGGGGAAAAACCGTTTTTT
v_gene: TRBV7-9; d_gene: NA; abundance: few; j_gene: TRBJ2-7; CDR3aa: CASSLDRTSYEQYF; CDR3nt: TGTGCCAGCAGCCTCGACAGGACCTCCTACGAGCAGTACTTC
v_gene: TRBV6-1; d_gene: TRBD1; abundance: NA; j_gene: TRBJ1-5; CDR3aa: CAISGTDPNQPHHF; CDR3nt: TGTGCCATCAGTGGGACAGACCCGAATCAGCCCCACCATTTT
v_gene: TRBV4-1; d_gene: NA; abundance: many; j_gene: TRBJ2-1; CDR3aa: CASSQDPLVNEQFF; CDR3nt: TGCGCCAGCAGCCAAGATCCTTTGGTGAATGAGCAGTTCTTC
v_gene: TRBV12-3/TRBV12-4; d_gene: NA; abundance: NA; j_gene: TRBJ2-5; CDR3aa: CASSPDRFGTKYF; CDR3nt: TGTGCCAGCAGTCCCGACAGGTTCGGGACAAAGTACTTC